A selection of T cell receptor beta chains follows, all from one sample in a study of identical twins. TCRdb reanalysed the 5' RACE reads using MiXCR and keeps one entry per CDR3 protein. Of about 690,000 distinct CDR3 sequences in the sample, about 20% are singletons; the top ten hold approximately 4.3%. The sample also formed part of further work on T cells expressing NK-cell markers.

Sequenced sample: PBMCs. All receptors come from a woman aged 18-30 years in good health. CDR3s include the opening cysteine and the closing phenylalanine or tryptophan. Clone size, where shown, is once, few, many, or a class for clones that have expanded.

J	length	V	size	CDR3
TRBJ2-5	14	TRBV7-8	many	CASSLIAGDETQYF
TRBJ2-1	11	TRBV12-3/TRBV12-4	NA	CASIQGNEQFF
TRBJ1-1	12	TRBV29-1	many	CSVERSNTEAFF
TRBJ1-2	14	TRBV29-1	NA	CSATDTSSNYGYTF
TRBJ2-1	18	TRBV20-1	NA	CSARDLMASGVVYNEQFF
TRBJ1-1	13	TRBV29-1	NA	CSVGAGAGTEAFF
TRBJ2-2	14	TRBV20-1	NA	CSARRSGGTGELFF
TRBJ2-7	14	TRBV27	NA	CASSLLQGSNEQYF
TRBJ2-1	21	TRBV20-1	few	CSAREGGLGLAGVGRYNEQFF
TRBJ2-1	15	TRBV5-1	NA	CASSLEGTQYNEQFF
TRBJ2-3	13	TRBV18	NA	CASSPPLADTQYF
TRBJ2-1	14	TRBV11-3	NA	CASSVEGQGHEQFF
TRBJ2-3	15	TRBV7-3	NA	CASSPEPLRTDTQYF
TRBJ2-3	13	TRBV6-5	few	CASSYSLDDTQYF
TRBJ2-3	11	TRBV29-1	many	CSARGTGTQYF
TRBJ1-2	12	TRBV20-1	few	CSATRQGYGYTF
TRBJ1-2	13	TRBV6-5	few	CASSSGSIGGYTF
TRBJ1-1	14	TRBV3-1	NA	CASSQPGRGTEAFF
TRBJ2-1	14	TRBV13	NA	CASAQEGGHNEQFF
TRBJ1-1	14	TRBV12-3/TRBV12-4	many	CASIRPGVNTEAFF
TRBJ2-3	16	TRBV9	NA	CASSVEAGGPLDTQYF
TRBJ2-5	15	TRBV7-9	NA	CASSLVSGVQETQYF
TRBJ2-1	15	TRBV12-3/TRBV12-4	NA	CASSWASGIYNEQFF
TRBJ2-1	15	TRBV2	NA	CASCEVSSGINEQFF
TRBJ2-3	14	TRBV7-3	few	CASSLLSNTDTQYF
TRBJ2-3	18	TRBV28	few	CASSYRARLIVPTDTQYF
TRBJ1-1	16	TRBV5-1	few	CASSLGARQGNTEAFF
TRBJ2-2	15	TRBV7-2	NA	CASSPPRQYTGELFF
TRBJ2-2	14	TRBV29-1	many	CSAQPGGPTGELFF
TRBJ2-5	13	TRBV5-1	many	CASSFAVQETQYF
TRBJ2-1	15	TRBV24-1	few	CATSDPLGADNEQFF
TRBJ2-1	17	TRBV20-1	few	CSARNPPRASGMDEQFF
TRBJ2-3	16	TRBV6-1	many	CASSRPGTSGGDTQYF
TRBJ1-5	15	TRBV12-3/TRBV12-4	few	CASSRGPNSNQPQHF
TRBJ2-7	9	TRBV3-1	NA	CARPYEQYF
TRBJ1-1	11	TRBV15	few	CATLGNTEAFF
TRBJ1-1	14	TRBV20-1	NA	CSAWGGGPNTEAFF
TRBJ2-7	14	TRBV12-3/TRBV12-4	NA	CASSLTGQGHEQYF
TRBJ1-2	14	TRBV6-1	NA	CAAATGLTKYGYTF
TRBJ1-5	14	TRBV20-1	NA	CSARAGPSSQPQHF
TRBJ2-6	13	TRBV12-5	many	CASGLSGANVLTF
TRBJ2-7	14	TRBV9	many	CASSPLDGTYEQYF
TRBJ1-1	17	TRBV19	few	CASSYNGVGIEGTEAFF
TRBJ2-3	14	TRBV5-6	few	CASSGRQITDTQYF
TRBJ2-5	16	TRBV20-1	NA	CSARDPSTGSGETQYF
TRBJ2-1	15	TRBV9	NA	CASSVGTSGWGEQFF
TRBJ2-1	16	TRBV12-3/TRBV12-4	NA	CASSLGATRLHNEQFF
TRBJ2-3	16	TRBV5-1	NA	CASVPVGGEYTDTQYF
TRBJ1-1	15	TRBV20-1	few	CSATARDRGNTEAFF
TRBJ2-3	14	TRBV7-2	many	CASSGEGGTDTQYF
TRBJ1-2	13	TRBV10-3	NA	CAISESRGQGYTF
TRBJ2-7	14	TRBV7-2	NA	CASGGGRGPYEQYF